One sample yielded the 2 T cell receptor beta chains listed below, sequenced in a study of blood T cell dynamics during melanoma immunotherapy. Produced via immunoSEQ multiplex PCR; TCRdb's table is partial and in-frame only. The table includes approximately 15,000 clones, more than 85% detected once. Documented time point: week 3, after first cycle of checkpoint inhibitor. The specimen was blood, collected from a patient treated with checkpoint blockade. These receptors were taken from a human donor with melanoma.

In DNA, the CDR3 is TGCGCCAGCAGCTTGGGCGGCCTCGGGGAGACCCAGTACTTC. Its translation is CASSLGGLGETQYF. The chain recombines TRBV5-1 with TRBJ2-5; D remains ambiguous. The CDR3 covers 14 residues. Germline V lookup: CDR1 SGHRS, CDR2 YFSETQ. Between the trimmed V and J ends, which lost 0 bases and 5 bases, there was a span of 11 bases.

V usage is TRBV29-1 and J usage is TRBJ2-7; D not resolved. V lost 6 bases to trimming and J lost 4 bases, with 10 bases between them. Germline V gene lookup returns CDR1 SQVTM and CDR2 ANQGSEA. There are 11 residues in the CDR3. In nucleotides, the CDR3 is TGCAGCGTCCCAGGAACGTACGAGCAGTACTTC. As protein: CSVPGTYEQYF.